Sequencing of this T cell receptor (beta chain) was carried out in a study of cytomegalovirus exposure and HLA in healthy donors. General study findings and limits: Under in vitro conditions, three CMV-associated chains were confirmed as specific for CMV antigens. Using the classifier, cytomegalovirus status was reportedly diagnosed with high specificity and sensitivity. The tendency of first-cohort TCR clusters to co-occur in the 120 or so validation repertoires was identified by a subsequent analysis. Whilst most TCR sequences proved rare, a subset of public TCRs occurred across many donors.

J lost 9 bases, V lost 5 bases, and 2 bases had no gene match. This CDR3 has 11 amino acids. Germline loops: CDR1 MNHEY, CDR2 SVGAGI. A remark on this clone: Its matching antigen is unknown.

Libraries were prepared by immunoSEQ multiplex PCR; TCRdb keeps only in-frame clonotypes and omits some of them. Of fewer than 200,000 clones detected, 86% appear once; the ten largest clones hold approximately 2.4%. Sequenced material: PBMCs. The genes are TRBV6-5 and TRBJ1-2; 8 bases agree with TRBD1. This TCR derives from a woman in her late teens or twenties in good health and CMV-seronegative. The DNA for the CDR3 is TGTGCCAGCAGTCGACAGGGGAGCTACACCTTC. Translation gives CASSRQGSYTF.